Each of the 31 T cell receptor beta chains below was sequenced from the same sample in a study of blood T cell repertoires in COVID-19. Sequenced by immunoSEQ multiplex PCR; TCRdb stores in-frame clones only, minus some. The repertoire includes roughly 140,000 clones, around 80% of them detected once, and about 7.2% sits in the top ten. The sample comprised peripheral blood. These receptors all stem from a woman aged 50 to 60 in a cohort sampled during active or convalescent COVID-19.

The J gene is TRBJ1-4, the V gene TRBV7-2, with 10 nucleotides matching TRBD1. The germline V gene has CDR1 SGHTA and CDR2 FQGNSA. The CDR3 runs to 14 residues. The J segment lost 7 bases and the V segment lost 6 bases, leaving 5 bases of the junction unmatched. The CDR3 loop is CASRGQGIGEKLFF. The CDR3 DNA is TGTGCCAGCAGGGGACAGGGGATTGGTGAAAAACTGTTTTTT. Full variable domain (outside the CDR3, taken from reference TRBV7-2 and TRBJ1-4): GAGVSQSPSNKVTEKGKDVELRCDPISGHTALYWYRQSLGQGLEFLIYFQGNSAPDKSGLPSDRFSAERTGGSVSTLTIQRTQQEDSAVYLCASRGQGIGEKLFFGSGTQLSVL.

This clone was detected a few times. This chain uses TRBV24-1 with TRBJ2-1; maybe TRBD1 (5 bases). This CDR3 is built from 14 residues. CDR1 is KGHDR and CDR2 is SFDVKD in the germline V gene. The V gene lost 2 bases and the J gene lost 13 bases, with 17 bases spanning the gap. CDR3 residues: CATSDSGHRRDQFF. The CDR3 DNA sequence: TGTGCCACCAGTGATTCTGGACACCGGAGAGACCAGTTCTTC.

V and J are TRBV11-3 and TRBJ2-1, with TRBD2 identical over 7 bases. Germline values: CDR1 SGHNT, CDR2 YENEEA. V shed 4 bases, J shed 10 bases, and the junction held 13 bases outside the gene matches. The CDR3 consists of 15 residues. CDR3 amino acids: CASSSHLGGAGEQFF. In nucleotides, the CDR3 is TGTGCCAGCAGCTCTCATCTCGGGGGAGCGGGGGAGCAGTTCTTC.

This rearrangement joins TRBV5-4 to TRBJ1-6; no firm D call. The CDR3 is made up of 15 amino acids. Per the germline V gene, CDR1 is SGHNT and CDR2 is YYREEE (reference sequence). Trimming pared 0 bases from V and 5 bases from J, leaving 9 bases between. The CDR3 DNA reads TGTGCCAGCAGCTTGGCCGGGTATGATAATTCACCCCTCCACTTT. Amino acids: CASSLAGYDNSPLHF.

This chain uses TRBV6-2 or TRBV6-3 with TRBJ2-1, with D perhaps matching TRBD2 (6 bases). This CDR3 region has 15 residues. Trimming left V 6 bases short and J 5 bases short, with 17 bases between. CDR1 is MNHEY, CDR2 SVGEGT, per germline. CDR3 in amino acids: CASSPGGAANNEQFF. The CDR3 coding sequence is TGTGCCAGCAGCCCCGGGGGAGCGGCTAACAATGAGCAGTTCTTC.

The V gene is TRBV20-1, the J gene TRBJ2-5; TRBD2 aligns across 9 bases. V was clipped by 3 bases and J by 6 bases; unmatched bases: 8. The CDR3 is 14 residues long. The germline V gene has CDR1 DFQATT and CDR2 SNEGSKA (reference sequence). Here the CDR3 DNA reads TGCAGTGCTAGTCGGCTAGCGGGGCTGAAGACCCAGTACTTC. Encoded protein: CSASRLAGLKTQYF.

V usage is TRBV5-1 and J usage is TRBJ2-1; 13 nucleotides match TRBD2. The CDR3 sequence is 17 residues long. The germline V gene has CDR1 SGHRS and CDR2 YFSETQ. The ends lost 4 bases at V and 4 bases at J; junction bases unmatched: 8. CDR3 amino acids: CASSTGTSGAGYNEQFF. The CDR3, as DNA: TGCGCCAGCAGCACCGGGACTAGCGGGGCCGGATACAATGAGCAGTTCTTC. Complete variable domain (other parts from reference TRBV5-1 and TRBJ2-1): KAGVTQTPRYLIKTRGQQVTLSCSPISGHRSVSWYQQTPGQGLQFLFEYFSETQRNKGNFPGRFSGRQFSNSRSEMNVSTLELGDSALYLCASSTGTSGAGYNEQFFGPGTRLTVL.

The chain couples TRBV2 to TRBJ1-1, with D tentatively TRBD1 (5 bases). Deletions cut 6 bases from V and 3 bases from J, with 14 bases between. Germline V lookup: CDR1 SNHLY, CDR2 FYNNEI. This CDR3 has 14 amino acids. The CDR3 sequence is CASSELDRYTEAFF. CDR3 coding DNA: TGTGCCAGCAGCGAGCTTGACAGATACACTGAAGCTTTCTTT.

This chain links TRBV7-9 with TRBJ1-2; 7 bases fit TRBD1. The germline V gene encodes CDR1 SEHNR and CDR2 FQNEAQ (reference sequence). This CDR3 region has 16 residues. Trimming removed 7 bases from V and 0 bases from J; junction bases left unmatched: 11. CDR3 DNA sequence: TGTGCCAGCAACTACGGGACAGCCTTTACTAACTATGGCTACACCTTC. As protein: CASNYGTAFTNYGYTF.

The genes are TRBV10-2 and TRBJ1-2, with TRBD1 identical over 9 bases. V trimming: 3 bases; J trimming: 8 bases; junction bases outside the gene matches: 4. The CDR3 has 13 residues. The germline gives CDR1 WSHSY, CDR2 SAAADI. The CDR3 spells CASSEQGADGYTF. The CDR3 nucleotides are TGCGCCAGCAGTGAACAGGGGGCGGACGGCTACACCTTC.

This sequence joins TRBV7-8 and TRBJ2-2; D is perhaps TRBD2 (5 bases). The germline CDR1 and CDR2 sequences are SGHVS and FQNEAQ. The CDR3 is 14 amino acids. V was pared by 5 bases and J by 3 bases, with 10 bases between. CDR3 DNA sequence: TGTGCCAGCAGCCGAGGACTCGACACCGGGGAGCTGTTTTTT. Protein: CASSRGLDTGELFF.

The chain combines TRBV3-1 (or the pseudogene TRBV3-2) with TRBJ1-6; D is perhaps TRBD1 (6 bases). The germline V gene encodes CDR1 LGHDT and CDR2 YNNKEL (reference sequence). With 5 bases removed from V and 4 bases from J, the gap between germline ends came to 12 bases. The CDR3 extends over 15 amino acids. In DNA form, the CDR3 reads TGTGCCAGCAGCAGCCGGGACAATTATAATTCACCCCTCCACTTT. Translation: CASSSRDNYNSPLHF.

The rearrangement links TRBV9 to TRBJ1-5, with 8 bases matching TRBD1. Trimming took 3 bases from V and 9 from J; bases not matched to a gene: 8. Germline CDR1 reads SGDLS; CDR2 reads YYNGEE. There are 14 residues in the CDR3. In DNA, the CDR3 is TGTGCCAGCAGCGCGGGACAGGATGGACGGCCCCAGCATTTT. Its protein product is CASSAGQDGRPQHF.

The chain recombines TRBV19 with TRBJ1-2; D might be TRBD1 (5 bases). Trimming removed 5 bases from V and 4 bases from J, with 11 bases in between. The CDR3 totals 13 residues. CDR1 is LNHDA and CDR2 is SQIVND in the germline V gene (reference sequence). The CDR3, as DNA: TGTGCCAGTAGTCTCTGGGGCACCTATGGCTACACCTTC. The encoded protein is CASSLWGTYGYTF.

V is TRBV5-5 and J is TRBJ1-2, with TRBD1 as a possible D gene (6 bases). Germline V CDR1 and CDR2: SGHKS, YYEKEE (reference sequence). With 0 bases removed from V and 7 bases from J, the gap between germline ends came to 10 bases. The CDR3 is 13 residues long. The CDR3 region is CASSLVGGSGYTF. The CDR3 DNA follows: TGTGCCAGCAGCTTGGTTGGGGGCAGTGGCTACACCTTC.

The rearrangement uses TRBV19 and TRBJ1-2, with D hard to call. The V gene lost 4 bases and the J gene lost 2 bases, with 11 bases spanning the gap. The CDR3 contains 14 residues. CDR1 and CDR2 from the germline V gene are LNHDA and SQIVND (reference sequence). CDR3: CASSTPTSNYGYTF. CDR3 DNA: TGTGCCAGTAGTACCCCGACAAGCAACTATGGCTACACCTTC.

This chain connects TRBV4-1 to TRBJ2-7; D is undetermined. The CDR3 totals 14 residues. Trimming shortened V by 0 bases and J by 2 bases, and 8 bases separated the two germline ends. Germline V gene data show CDR1 as MGHRA and CDR2 as YSYEKL. The CDR3 spells CASSQDLPPYEQYF. The CDR3 DNA sequence: TGCGCCAGCAGCCAAGATCTCCCCCCCTACGAGCAGTACTTC.

This chain joins TRBV5-1 and TRBJ1-1; perhaps TRBD1 as D (6 bases). This CDR3 comprises 13 residues. CDR1 is SGHRS and CDR2 is YFSETQ in the germline V gene. V was cut by 0 bases and J by 4 bases, with 7 bases left in between. The CDR3 spells CASSLETGTEAFF. Here the CDR3 DNA reads TGCGCCAGCAGCTTGGAGACAGGCACTGAAGCTTTCTTT.

The chain carries TRBV7-3 and TRBJ2-3; 7 nucleotides agree with TRBD1. J was trimmed by 2 bases and V by 5 bases; bases with no gene match: 7. The CDR3 sequence is 15 residues long. Germline CDR1 SGHTA, CDR2 FQGTGA. The CDR3 DNA reads TGTGCCAGCAGCCCACGACAGGGCGACACAGATACGCAGTATTTT. It codes for CASSPRQGDTDTQYF.

This chain links TRBV4-3 with TRBJ1-4; 7 nucleotides agree with TRBD1. The CDR3 is 16 amino acids. The germline V gene encodes CDR1 LGHNA and CDR2 YSLEER. V shed 3 bases, J shed 5 bases, and the junction held 9 bases outside the gene matches. CDR3 protein: CASSQEPGQPNEKLFF. CDR3 in DNA: TGCGCCAGCAGCCAGGAGCCGGGACAGCCAAATGAAAAACTGTTTTTT.

The chain recombines TRBV6-5 with TRBJ2-7, with 11 bases identical to TRBD2. CDR3 length: 14 residues. Germline V lookup: CDR1 MNHEY, CDR2 SVGAGI. V shed 4 bases, J shed 2 bases, and the junction held 1 base outside the gene matches. The CDR3 protein is CASSFSGGAYEQYF. The CDR3 DNA is TGTGCCAGCAGTTTTAGCGGGGGGGCCTACGAGCAGTACTTC.

About this clone itself: A read error may account for a junction end that differs from germline. The chain links TRBV7-7 to TRBJ2-3; TRBD1 is a possible D gene (6 bases). CDR1 SSHAT and CDR2 FNYEAQ come from the germline V gene (reference sequence). The CDR3 has 13 residues. CDR3 sequence reads: CASSFPGADTQYF. CDR3 in DNA: TGTGCTAGCAGCTTCCCAGGGGCAGATACGCAGTATTTT.

This clone was counted a few times. This chain links TRBV3-1 (or the pseudogene TRBV3-2) with TRBJ2-2; D might be TRBD2 (6 bases). Per germline, CDR1 LGHDT and CDR2 YNNKEL (reference sequence). CDR3 length: 15 residues. Trimming took 4 bases from V and 4 from J, leaving 13 bases between them. The CDR3 is CASSPRTGVTGELFF. CDR3 nucleotide sequence: TGTGCCAGCAGCCCCCGGACGGGAGTCACCGGGGAGCTGTTTTTT.

In its sample, this clone was seen once. This chain uses TRBV5-1 with TRBJ2-3; TRBD1 aligns across 7 bases. J gave up 5 bases and V 4 bases, and 7 bases lay outside the gene matches. The CDR3 covers 14 residues. Germline CDR1 is SGHRS and CDR2 is YFSETQ. The CDR3 loop reads CASSPQGVGDTQYF. DNA for the CDR3: TGCGCCAGCAGCCCCCAGGGGGTAGGAGATACGCAGTATTTT.

The rearrangement uses TRBV4-1 and TRBJ1-5; D perhaps matches TRBD1 (6 bases). Trimming left V 0 bases short and J 0 bases short, with 12 bases between. The CDR3 is made up of 17 amino acids. Per the germline V gene, CDR1 is MGHRA and CDR2 is YSYEKL. Written as DNA, the CDR3 is TGCGCCAGCAGCCAAGATATATCAGGGGATAGCAATCAGCCCCAGCATTTT. This encodes CASSQDISGDSNQPQHF.

The chain couples TRBV19 to TRBJ2-5; TRBD2 aligns across 9 bases. J gave up 5 bases and V 4 bases, and 17 bases lay outside the gene matches. Per germline, CDR1 LNHDA and CDR2 SQIVND (reference sequence). The CDR3 totals 18 residues. The CDR3 loop is CASSNSRLADTSRETQYF. The CDR3, as DNA: TGTGCCAGTAGTAATTCACGACTAGCGGATACATCCCGCGAGACCCAGTACTTC.

The genes are TRBV12-1 and TRBJ1-1. TRBV12-1 is annotated as a pseudogene. The CDR3 runs 13 residues. The CDR3 nucleotides are TGTGCCAGCAGCTTTCAACCGGGGACTGAAGCTTTCTTT. Translating gives CASSFQPGTEAFF.

This clone appeared a single time. The V gene is TRBV11-2, the J gene TRBJ2-3; 8 nucleotides line up with TRBD2. Trimming cost V 5 bases and J 6 bases; bases outside gene matches: 10. The CDR3 contains 15 residues. The V gene's germline CDR1 is SGHAT and CDR2 FQNNGV. For the CDR3, the DNA is TGTGCCAGCAGCCAACCTCGGGGGGGCTTTGATACGCAGTATTTT. Translated: CASSQPRGGFDTQYF.

This chain uses TRBV27 with TRBJ2-1, with TRBD1 matching 7 bases. The germline V gene has CDR1 MNHEY and CDR2 SMNVEV (reference sequence). The CDR3 loop spans 17 amino acids. The J segment lost 9 bases and the V segment lost 2 bases, leaving 16 bases of the junction unmatched. The CDR3 here is CASSLRRHGTENLEQFF. CDR3 DNA: TGTGCCAGCAGTTTAAGGCGTCACGGGACAGAAAATCTTGAGCAGTTCTTC.

The chain links TRBV18 to TRBJ1-1; a possible D gene is TRBD1 (6 bases). This CDR3 comprises 16 residues. Germline CDR1 KGHSH, CDR2 LQKENI. V dropped 6 bases and J dropped 3 bases, with 20 bases sitting between them. The CDR3, as DNA: TGTGCCAGCTCGCCGAATCTGGGGGCGGTGTACACTGAAGCTTTCTTT. Encoded protein: CASSPNLGAVYTEAFF.

This chain links TRBV10-2 with TRBJ2-1; 7 bases match TRBD2. Looked up from germline, CDR1 is WSHSY and CDR2 is SAAADI. V gave up 6 bases and J gave up 8 bases; unmatched junction bases: 4. This CDR3 contains 12 residues. As DNA, the CDR3 is TGCGCCAGCAGGGCTAGCGGACATGAGCAGTTCTTC. Amino acids: CASRASGHEQFF.